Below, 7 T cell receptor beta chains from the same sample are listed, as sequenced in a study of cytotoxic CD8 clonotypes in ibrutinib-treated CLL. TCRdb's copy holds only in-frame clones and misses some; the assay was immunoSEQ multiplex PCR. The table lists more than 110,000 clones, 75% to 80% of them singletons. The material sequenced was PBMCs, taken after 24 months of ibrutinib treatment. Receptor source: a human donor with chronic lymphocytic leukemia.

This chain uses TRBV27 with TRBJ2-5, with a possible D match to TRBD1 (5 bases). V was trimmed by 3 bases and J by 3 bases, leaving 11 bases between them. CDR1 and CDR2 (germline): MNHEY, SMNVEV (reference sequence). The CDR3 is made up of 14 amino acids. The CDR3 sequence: CASSFRRDEETQYF. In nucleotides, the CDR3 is TGTGCCAGCAGTTTCCGCAGGGATGAAGAGACCCAGTACTTC.

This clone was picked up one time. In DNA, the CDR3 is TGTGCCAGCAGCCCAGAGGGGTACGGGGATACGCAGTATTTT. Its translation: CASSPEGYGDTQYF. V and J are TRBV28 and TRBJ2-3; perhaps D is TRBD1 or TRBD2 (5 bases each). The CDR3 runs to 14 residues. V was pared by 6 bases and J by 6 bases, with 16 bases between. In germline, CDR1 is MDHEN, CDR2 SYDVKM.

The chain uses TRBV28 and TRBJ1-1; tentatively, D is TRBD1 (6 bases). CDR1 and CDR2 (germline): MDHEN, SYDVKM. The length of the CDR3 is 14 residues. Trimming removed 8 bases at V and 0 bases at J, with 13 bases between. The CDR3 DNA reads TGTGCCAGCGGAGACAGGTCCATGAACACTGAAGCTTTCTTT. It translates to CASGDRSMNTEAFF.

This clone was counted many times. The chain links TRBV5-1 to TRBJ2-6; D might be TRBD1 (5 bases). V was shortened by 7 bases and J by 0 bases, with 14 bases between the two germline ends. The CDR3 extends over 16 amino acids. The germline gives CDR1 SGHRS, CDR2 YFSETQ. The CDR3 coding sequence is TGCGCCAGCCGGAACAGGCTTAGCTCTGGGGCCAACGTCCTGACTTTC. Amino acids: CASRNRLSSGANVLTF.

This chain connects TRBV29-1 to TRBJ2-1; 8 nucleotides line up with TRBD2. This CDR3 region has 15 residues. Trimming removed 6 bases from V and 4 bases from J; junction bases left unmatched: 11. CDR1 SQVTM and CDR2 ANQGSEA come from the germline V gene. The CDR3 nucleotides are TGCAGCGTCACAACGGGGGGGCTGGGGTACAATGAGCAGTTCTTC. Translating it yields CSVTTGGLGYNEQFF.

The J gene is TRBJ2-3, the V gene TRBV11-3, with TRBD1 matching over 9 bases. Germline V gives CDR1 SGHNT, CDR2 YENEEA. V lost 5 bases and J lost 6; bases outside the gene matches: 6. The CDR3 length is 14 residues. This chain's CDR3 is CASSPRTGVDTQYF. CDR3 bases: TGTGCCAGCAGCCCGAGGACAGGGGTGGATACGCAGTATTTT.

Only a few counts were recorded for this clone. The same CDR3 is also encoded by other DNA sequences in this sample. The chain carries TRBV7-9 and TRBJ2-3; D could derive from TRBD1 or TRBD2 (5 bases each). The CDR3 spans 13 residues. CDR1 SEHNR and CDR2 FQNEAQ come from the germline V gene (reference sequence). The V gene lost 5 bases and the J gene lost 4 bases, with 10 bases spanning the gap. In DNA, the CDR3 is TGTGCCAGCAGCCCCCGGGGCCCAGATACGCAGTATTTT. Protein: CASSPRGPDTQYF.